The following is a T cell receptor (beta chain) sequence with its context. Antigen specificity is unknown. Of the isolated RNA, all was reverse transcribed, and so the sequenced material was expressed TCRB transcripts. Using immunoSEQ multiplex PCR, the repertoire was profiled, and TCRdb retains in-frame clones only, with some absent. The repertoire consists of 850,000 to 900,000 clones, with roughly 17% occurring once and the leading ten covering 0.023%. The data originate from a study of beta chain features in type 1 diabetes. Study-wide points: The influence of HLA type on TCRB rearrangement stayed undetermined. PCR might preferentially amplify shorter templates, equally in patients and controls.

Trimming took 2 bases from V and 6 from J, leaving 11 bases between them. The CDR3 spans 12 residues. Germline CDR1 is SQVTM and CDR2 is ANQGSEA. One heparinised blood draw, averaging roughly 120 mL, came from each donor. This receptor was taken from a woman aged 18 to 35 in good health. V usage is TRBV29-1 and J usage is TRBJ2-7; possible D gene TRBD2, 5 bases. The sample comprised naive CD4+ T cells from blood. The CDR3 region has the DNA TGCAGCGTTGAATCTGGACTCGGCGAGCAGTACTTC. Translating gives CSVESGLGEQYF.